Presented here are 12 T cell receptor beta chains from one specimen sequenced in a study of spatial heterogeneity in lung cancer. Time point described: sample taken at primary tumor resection. Unsorted samples of tumor, nontumor lung or frozen PBMC had their whole RNA sequenced. TCRdb passed the 5' RACE reads through MiXCR, listing each CDR3 protein once. Among over 10,000 distinct CDR3 sequences listed, about 5.6% were seen once. The sample consisted of lung tumor tissue, taken at surgery. These receptors were obtained from a human donor with early-stage non-small cell lung cancer.

Ten or more counts support this clonotype. Found in a library prepared for alpha chains, this beta chain is an off-target read, and its abundance has little meaning. The rearrangement joins TRBV2 to TRBJ1-1; possible D gene TRBD1, 5 bases. Looked up from germline, CDR1 is SNHLY and CDR2 is FYNNEI. V gave up 10 bases and J gave up 5 bases, with 17 bases separating them. This CDR3 region has 13 residues. This CDR3 reads CATPREGATEAFF. DNA of the CDR3: TGTGCCACCCCCAGGGAAGGGGCGACTGAAGCTTTCTTT.

This clonotype appeared many times. This beta chain lies outside the target of a library built for alpha chains; its clone size means little. V is TRBV12-3 or TRBV12-4 and J is TRBJ2-5; a weak D match, TRBD1 (6 bases). V lost 2 bases to trimming and J lost 2 bases, with 9 bases between them. The CDR3 sequence is 14 residues long. In nucleotides, the CDR3 is TGTGCCAGCAGTTTACGACAGGCACAAGAGACCCAGTACTTC. It specifies CASSLRQAQETQYF.

Many counts were recorded for this clonotype. As an off-target read in a library built for alpha chains, this beta chain has a frequency of little significance. V usage is TRBV7-2 and J usage is TRBJ1-3, with 8 positions matching TRBD1. The germline gives CDR1 SGHTA, CDR2 FQGNSA. V shed 6 bases, J shed 8 bases, and the junction held 6 bases outside the gene matches. This CDR3 spans 13 amino acids. The CDR3 loop reads CASSKDRGDTIYF. CDR3 coding DNA: TGTGCCAGCAGTAAAGACAGGGGAGACACCATATATTTT.

This clonotype was recorded many times. In a library made to pick up alpha chains, this beta chain is a stray read with a size that means little. CDR3 in amino acids: CASSRNRGGYEQYV. In nucleotides, the CDR3 is TGTGCCAGCAGTAGAAACAGGGGAGGCTACGAGCAGTACGTC. V gene TRBV27 combines with J gene TRBJ2-7; tentatively, D is TRBD1 (7 bases). Germline V gives CDR1 MNHEY, CDR2 SMNVEV (reference sequence). V dropped 5 bases and J dropped 3 bases, with 14 bases sitting between them. The CDR3 has 14 residues.

This clonotype is medium-sized by share. This beta chain lies outside the target of a library built for alpha chains; its clone size means little. V usage is TRBV10-2 and J usage is TRBJ1-6; TRBD1 might be the D (5 bases). The germline CDR1 and CDR2 sequences are WSHSY and SAAADI. CDR3 length: 17 residues. Trimming shortened V by 1 base and J by 5 bases, and 15 bases separated the two germline ends. CDR3 sequence: CASSEWKRDGHNSPLHF. The CDR3 region has the DNA TGCGCCAGCAGTGAGTGGAAGAGGGACGGACATAATTCACCCCTCCACTTT.

This clonotype has at least ten counts. This beta chain is an unintended read in a library built for alpha chains; its size means little. The chain couples TRBV7-2 to TRBJ1-2; D is unclear. V lost 1 base and J lost 8, with 8 bases in between. CDR1 SGHTA and CDR2 FQGNSA come from the germline V gene. The CDR3 spans 12 residues. CDR3 sequence (DNA): TGTGCCAGCAGCTTAGATTGGGAGGGCTACACCTTC. Its protein product is CASSLDWEGYTF.

Many counts were recorded for this clonotype. For a library built for alpha chains, this beta chain is a stray read; little rests on its size. The chain carries TRBV27 and TRBJ1-6; no clear D. In germline, CDR1 is MNHEY, CDR2 SMNVEV (reference sequence). V was clipped by 6 bases and J by 4 bases, with 13 bases between them. The CDR3 length is 15 residues. This CDR3 is CASRRVNDYNSPLHF. The CDR3 DNA is TGTGCCAGCAGGCGGGTGAACGATTATAATTCACCCCTCCACTTT.

This clonotype rates as medium-sized (0.01 to 0.1%). A library prepared for alpha chains yielded this beta chain as an off-target read; its size is of little meaning. The gene calls are TRBV19 and TRBJ1-5, with 8 positions matching TRBD1. Germline values: CDR1 LNHDA, CDR2 SQIVND (reference sequence). Trimming cost V 5 bases and J 1 base; bases outside gene matches: 7. This CDR3 comprises 16 residues. This CDR3 reads CASSRQDRVSNQPQHF. As DNA, the CDR3 is TGTGCCAGTAGTCGCCAGGACAGGGTCAGCAATCAGCCCCAGCATTTT.

This clonotype was seen a handful of times. As an off-target read in a library built for alpha chains, this beta chain has a frequency of little significance. J is TRBJ2-3 and V is TRBV12-3 or TRBV12-4, with 9 bases fitting TRBD2. The CDR3 is 18 residues long. The junction had 10 bases not matched to a gene; V was cut back by 2 bases and J by 1 base. CDR3: CASSLPAGGGLRTDTQYF. The CDR3 bases are TGTGCCAGCAGTTTACCCGCGGGGGGGGGACTCCGCACAGATACGCAGTATTTT.

By share of the sample, this clonotype is medium-sized. For a library built for alpha chains, this beta chain is a stray read; little rests on its size. V usage is TRBV7-2 and J usage is TRBJ2-3; tentatively, D is TRBD2 (6 bases). The CDR3 runs to 16 residues. Germline V gene data show CDR1 as SGHTA and CDR2 as FQGNSA. The V end lost 6 bases, the J end lost 2 bases, and 18 bases lay between the germline ends. CDR3 nucleotides: TGTGCCAGCAGTCTATGGCGCGGGACCAACACAGATACGCAGTATTTT. It is translated as CASSLWRGTNTDTQYF.

This clonotype has only a few counts. A library made for alpha chains picked up this beta chain off target, so its size means little. The chain carries TRBV10-3 and TRBJ2-1, with 10 bases fitting TRBD1. CDR3 length: 16 residues. After removal of 2 bases from V and 4 bases from J, the junction contained 5 bases not matched to a gene. Per germline, CDR1 ENHRY and CDR2 SYGVKD. CDR3 nucleotides: TGTGCCATCAGTGAGACCGACAGGGGGCTATACAATGAGCAGTTCTTC. The encoded protein is CAISETDRGLYNEQFF.

Ten or more counts support this clonotype. Being off target in a library aimed at alpha chains, this beta chain has a size of little meaning. The chain combines TRBV10-3 with TRBJ1-2; D not resolved. The CDR3 runs to 13 residues. The germline V gene encodes CDR1 ENHRY and CDR2 SYGVKD. V gave up 3 bases and J gave up 9 bases, with 14 bases separating them. The CDR3 region has the DNA TGTGCCATCAGTGATGAATGGGCTGGAAGCTACACCTTC. Amino acid sequence: CAISDEWAGSYTF.